This entry lists 27 T cell receptor beta chains sequenced from one sample in a study of spatial heterogeneity in lung cancer. The time point: sample taken at primary tumor resection. In each case, whole RNA from tumor, nontumor lung or frozen PBMC was sequenced unsorted. TCRdb reprocessed the 5' RACE reads via MiXCR and lists one record per CDR3 protein. The table lists some 39,000 distinct CDR3 sequences, approximately 6.5% of them singletons. The material was PBMCs, obtained at surgery. The origin of the receptors is a female donor with early-stage non-small cell lung cancer.

This clonotype showed up many times. The germline gene is not matched at one end of the junction; a read error may be the cause. The chain carries TRBV7-7 and TRBJ2-5; 9 bases fit TRBD1. The CDR3 sequence is 16 residues long. Per germline, CDR1 SSHAT and CDR2 FNYEAQ (reference sequence). CDR3 loop: CASSLAFGDREKTQYF. The CDR3, as DNA: TGTGCTAGCAGCTTGGCATTTGGGGACAGGGAGAAGACCCAGTACTTC.

This clonotype was observed many times. This chain uses TRBV2 with TRBJ1-6; D unresolved. Per the germline V gene, CDR1 is SNHLY and CDR2 is FYNNEI. The CDR3 consists of 15 residues. Trimming pared 3 bases from V and 6 bases from J, leaving 12 bases between. The CDR3 spells CASSDEGVSNSPLHF. Here the CDR3 DNA reads TGTGCCAGCAGTGATGAAGGAGTTTCTAATTCACCCCTCCACTTT.

This clonotype was counted only a few times. The chain links TRBV19 to TRBJ2-3; no clear D. Germline CDR1 and CDR2: LNHDA and SQIVND (reference sequence). The CDR3 is 14 residues long. Trimming took off 5 bases at V and 2 bases at J, with 11 bases between the two ends. CDR3 DNA sequence: TGTGCCAGTAGTGTGGGTATATTCACAGATACGCAGTATTTT. Amino acid sequence: CASSVGIFTDTQYF.

This clonotype was seen more than once but under ten times. V and J are TRBV13 and TRBJ2-7, with 11 bases fitting TRBD2. Unmatched junction bases numbered 4, after V lost 1 base and J lost 5 bases. Per the germline V gene, CDR1 is PRHDT and CDR2 is FYEKMQ (reference sequence). The CDR3 totals 15 residues. The CDR3 DNA follows: TGTGCCAGCAGCTTAGTAGCGGGGGGGCCGGACGAGCAGTACTTC. Protein: CASSLVAGGPDEQYF.

The chain is built from TRBV14 and TRBJ2-7; D is perhaps TRBD1 (5 bases). Germline V gene sequence: CDR1 SGHDN, CDR2 FVKESK. This CDR3 is built from 17 residues. Trimming removed 1 base from V and 7 bases from J, with 23 bases in between. The CDR3 DNA follows: TGTGCCAGCAGCCAAGGGACCCAGACACAGGTGACGAGGGAGCAGTACTTC. Amino acid sequence: CASSQGTQTQVTREQYF.

This clonotype was seen ten or more times. The rearrangement uses TRBV11-2 and TRBJ2-5, with D tentatively TRBD1 (5 bases). The germline V and J ends were trimmed by 0 bases and 10 bases, with 15 bases remaining between them. Germline V gene data show CDR1 as SGHAT and CDR2 as FQNNGV. The CDR3 loop spans 14 amino acids. Here the CDR3 reads CASSLDRTTDLQYF. The DNA of the CDR3 is TGTGCCAGCAGCTTAGATAGGACAACGGATCTCCAGTACTTC.

This clonotype was counted many times. The V and J genes are TRBV6-6 and TRBJ1-5; 10 positions agree with TRBD1. The trim removed 10 bases at V and 6 bases at J, leaving 9 bases unmatched. CDR1 is MNHNY and CDR2 is SVGAGI in the germline V gene (reference sequence). CDR3 size: 14 residues. In nucleotides, the CDR3 is TGTGCCATCCATGGGACAGGGGTTATTCAGCCCCAGCATTTT. This encodes CAIHGTGVIQPQHF.

This clonotype was found many times. This chain links TRBV4-3 with TRBJ2-5, with 7 nucleotides matching TRBD2. In germline, CDR1 is LGHNA, CDR2 YSLEER. V was clipped by 1 base and J by 4 bases; unmatched bases: 0. This CDR3 is 13 amino acids long. CDR3 sequence (DNA): TGCGCCAGCAGCCAAGGGGGGGGAGAGACCCAGTACTTC. This sequence encodes CASSQGGGETQYF.

The table lists this clonotype with many counts. J is TRBJ2-5 and V is TRBV21-1; TRBD2 is taken as the D call from the table, unchecked against the DNA. TRBV21-1 is a pseudogene. The CDR3 length is 18 residues. The CDR3, as DNA: TGTGCCAGCAGCAAATCCCCCTTGCGAGGCCGGGGAGGGGAGACCCAGTACTTC. Its translation is CASSKSPLRGRGGETQYF.

This clonotype was seen a single time. A much more abundant neighbour one base away suggests this may be a read error. No DNA is shown, since the ends of the CDR3 on it are uncertain; the CDR3 is the one TCRdb lists. This chain joins TRBV11-2 and TRBJ1-1. The CDR3 has 11 amino acids, counting both end residues. Germline loops: CDR1 SGHAT, CDR2 FQNNGV. The CDR3 here is CASSRICSAFF.

V gene TRBV15 combines with J gene TRBJ1-3; possibly TRBD1 for D (5 bases). Germline V lookup: CDR1 LNHNV, CDR2 YYDKDF (reference sequence). The V gene lost 9 bases and the J gene lost 8 bases, with 23 bases spanning the gap. This CDR3 has 15 residues. The CDR3 DNA sequence: TGTGCCACAAATATTCAGCGGGGCCGCCGGGACACCATATATTTT. Translating it yields CATNIQRGRRDTIYF.

A few counts support this clonotype. DNA of the CDR3: TGTGCCTGGAGCCCGGGACAGGGGGCCTCGGGGACCGGGGAGCTGTTTTTT. This gives the protein CAWSPGQGASGTGELFF. The chain couples TRBV30 to TRBJ2-2; 12 nucleotides align to TRBD1. Losses at the gene ends were 3 bases for V and 5 bases for J; bases not matched to a gene: 10. The CDR3 contains 17 residues. Germline V lookup: CDR1 GTSNPN, CDR2 SVGIG (reference sequence). Based on the CDR3 plus reference TRBV30 and TRBJ2-2, the full variable domain is SQTIHQWPATLVQPVGSPLSLECTVEGTSNPNLYWYRQAAGRGLQLLFYSVGIGQISSEVPQNLSASRPQDRQFILSSKKLLLSDSGFYLCAWSPGQGASGTGELFFGEGSRLTVL.

The chain uses TRBV29-1 and TRBJ1-5; no clear D. Germline CDR1 reads SQVTM; CDR2 reads ANQGSEA. CDR3 size: 13 residues. Deletions cut 2 bases from V and 0 bases from J, with 5 bases between. The CDR3 protein is CSVESYSNQPQHF. DNA of the CDR3: TGCAGCGTTGAAAGTTATAGCAATCAGCCCCAGCATTTT.

In regard to this clonotype: A read error is possible here, since a much larger clone lies one base away. Lacking the conserved final phenylalanine or tryptophan, this CDR3 likely reflects a read error. The chain employs TRBV7-8 and TRBJ2-3; 8 bases are shared with TRBD2. Per the germline V gene, CDR1 is SGHVS and CDR2 is FQNEAQ. The CDR3 sequence is 16 residues long. Trimming took 5 bases from V and 3 from J; bases not matched to a gene: 10. CDR3 DNA: TGTGCCAGCAGCCTTCGGGGGGGCCCATTGACAGATACGCAGTATTAT. It is translated as CASSLRGGPLTDTQYY.

This clonotype was observed at least ten times. V gene TRBV3-1 combines with J gene TRBJ1-3, with 9 positions matching TRBD1. Germline loops: CDR1 LGHDT, CDR2 YNNKEL (reference sequence). This CDR3 spans 16 amino acids. The ends lost 7 bases at V and 0 bases at J; junction bases unmatched: 7. The CDR3 spells CASTLGTGSSGNTIYF. In DNA, the CDR3 is TGTGCCAGCACCTTAGGGACAGGGTCCTCTGGAAACACCATATATTTT. The entire variable domain, with the rest obtained from reference TRBV3-1 and TRBJ1-3, is as follows: DTAVSQTPKYLVTQMGNDKSIKCEQNLGHDTMYWYKQDSKKFLKIMFSYNNKELIINETVPNRFSPKSPDKAHLNLHINSLELGDSAVYFCASTLGTGSSGNTIYFGEGSWLTVV.

In DNA form, the CDR3 reads TGTGCCAGCAGCTTAGTGACGGGATCCTACGAGCAGTACTTC. It yields the protein CASSLVTGSYEQYF. The V and J genes are TRBV11-2 and TRBJ2-7, with a possible D match to TRBD2 (5 bases). Germline loops: CDR1 SGHAT, CDR2 FQNNGV. The CDR3 is made up of 14 amino acids. The V end lost 1 base, the J end lost 1 base, and 8 bases lay between the germline ends.

The CDR3 region has the DNA TGTGCCAGCAGCTTAGAGGGACCGGCGATCGGCTACACCTTC. This translates into CASSLEGPAIGYTF. The chain employs TRBV7-9 and TRBJ1-2; possibly TRBD1 for D (5 bases). Trimming took 1 base from V and 8 from J, leaving 14 bases between them. The V gene's germline CDR1 is SEHNR and CDR2 FQNEAQ (reference sequence). The CDR3 length is 14 residues. The full variable domain, in which reference TRBV7-9 and TRBJ1-2 provide the parts outside the CDR3, is DTGVSQNPRHKITKRGQNVTFRCDPISEHNRLYWYRQTLGQGPEFLTYFQNEAQLEKSRLLSDRFSAERPKGSFSTLEIQRTEQGDSAMYLCASSLEGPAIGYTFGSGTRLTVV.

In this sample, this clonotype turned up a few times. The chain links TRBV6-6 to TRBJ1-4, with a tentative D call TRBD1 (6 bases). V lost 1 base and J 5 bases, leaving 11 bases between the germline ends. The length of the CDR3 is 15 residues. The V gene's germline CDR1 is MNHNY and CDR2 SVGAGI (reference sequence). The DNA of the CDR3 is TGTGCCAGCAGTTACTTAGGGGGGCTGAATGAAAAACTGTTTTTT. Its translation is CASSYLGGLNEKLFF.

The gene calls are TRBV7-3 and TRBJ1-1; possible D gene TRBD1, 5 bases. Trimming took off 2 bases at V and 4 bases at J, with 17 bases between the two ends. Per the germline V gene, CDR1 is SGHTA and CDR2 is FQGTGA. The CDR3 totals 16 residues. CDR3 nucleotides: TGTGCCAGCAGCTTAGAAGGGGCAGGGTATGGCACTGAAGCTTTCTTT. Residues: CASSLEGAGYGTEAFF.

There are many counts of this clonotype. The chain joins TRBV20-1 to TRBJ1-3; tentative D call: TRBD1 (5 bases). Germline loops: CDR1 DFQATT, CDR2 SNEGSKA (reference sequence). The CDR3 runs 14 residues. The V end was cut by 3 bases, the J end by 0 bases, with 9 bases between. In DNA, the CDR3 is TGCAGTGCTAGGGTGGGGACCTCTGGAAACACCATATATTTT. This gives the protein CSARVGTSGNTIYF.

This clonotype was recorded at least ten times. The DNA of the CDR3 is TGCGCCAGCCAGCCGGAGCTGAGCTCCTACAATGAGCAGTTCTTC. Residues: CASQPELSSYNEQFF. The J gene is TRBJ2-1, the V gene TRBV5-1; D not certain. The CDR3 is 15 residues long. Germline lookup yields CDR1 SGHRS and CDR2 YFSETQ. Trimming cost V 7 bases and J 0 bases, with 14 bases left between them. Variable domain in full (rest from reference TRBV5-1 and TRBJ2-1): KAGVTQTPRYLIKTRGQQVTLSCSPISGHRSVSWYQQTPGQGLQFLFEYFSETQRNKGNFPGRFSGRQFSNSRSEMNVSTLELGDSALYLCASQPELSSYNEQFFGPGTRLTVL.

There are many counts of this clonotype. The J gene is TRBJ1-1, the V gene TRBV10-1; D call uncertain. This CDR3 has 14 amino acids. CDR1 and CDR2 from the germline V gene are WNHNN and SYGVQD (reference sequence). V lost 2 bases and J 1 base, leaving 8 bases between the germline ends. CDR3 DNA: TGCGCCAGCAGTGAGGGACTTCCGAACACTGAAGCTTTCTTT. The encoded protein is CASSEGLPNTEAFF.

The sample holds many counts of this clonotype. The chain joins TRBV20-1 to TRBJ1-4, with 7 bases aligning to TRBD1. The germline V gene encodes CDR1 DFQATT and CDR2 SNEGSKA (reference sequence). The CDR3 consists of 15 residues. Trimming removed 4 bases from V and 4 bases from J; junction bases left unmatched: 9. CDR3 residues: CSAKPGQLINEKLFF. CDR3 nucleotides: TGCAGTGCTAAACCGGGACAGCTGATTAATGAAAAACTGTTTTTT.

The gene calls are TRBV18 and TRBJ2-7, with a tentative D call TRBD1 (5 bases). The CDR3 has 15 amino acids. The germline V gene has CDR1 KGHSH and CDR2 LQKENI. The V end was cut by 6 bases, the J end by 3 bases, with 18 bases between. For the CDR3, the DNA is TGTGCCAGCTCCCCCTCCCAGGGCCCCCTCTACGAGCAGTACTTC. Protein: CASSPSQGPLYEQYF.

This clonotype showed up many times. The J gene is TRBJ2-2, the V gene TRBV5-1; D is unclear. Germline V gene data show CDR1 as SGHRS and CDR2 as YFSETQ. This CDR3 region has 16 residues. Trimming left V 1 base short and J 0 bases short, with 10 bases between. DNA of the CDR3: TGCGCCAGCAGCTTGCTGGGGTACACGAACACCGGGGAGCTGTTTTTT. Its protein is CASSLLGYTNTGELFF.

The V call is TRBV20-1, the J call TRBJ2-6; D is possibly TRBD2 (5 bases). The germline gives CDR1 DFQATT, CDR2 SNEGSKA (reference sequence). Trimming cost V 3 bases and J 1 base, with 7 bases left between them. This CDR3 region has 14 residues. This chain's CDR3 is CSARRVSGANVLTF. The CDR3 nucleotides read TGCAGTGCTAGGCGGGTGTCTGGGGCCAACGTCCTGACTTTC.

This clonotype was detected ten times or more. The chain couples TRBV7-2 to TRBJ1-5; D uncertain. The CDR3 extends over 15 amino acids. V lost 1 base to trimming and J lost 3 bases, with 10 bases between them. Looked up from germline, CDR1 is SGHTA and CDR2 is FQGNSA. CDR3 in DNA: TGTGCCAGCAGCTTAGGCATCCTCCCCAATCAGCCCCAGCATTTT. It encodes CASSLGILPNQPQHF.